The 25 T cell receptor beta chains below were found in one sample sequenced in a study of CXCR3-negative and CXCR3-positive naive CD8 T cells. General study points: CXCR3-positive naive cells had TRB CDR3s that were more hydrophobic than CXCR3-negative naive cells had.

Libraries of TRB cDNA were made by 5' RACE and carried UMIs. TCRdb reprocessed the 5' RACE reads, with one entry per CDR3 protein and no DNA. The ten top clones account for 1.1% to 1.5%, within a sample of several thousand distinct CDR3 sequences. What these receptors recognize is not known. Input material: naive CXCR3+ CD8+ T cells from blood. Subset specified: CD45RO-CCR7+CD27+CD95- naive CD8+ T cells expressing CXCR3 (TNR3+). All receptors derive from a human donor in good health. Some clones in this sample may be carry-over from other donors' samples.

Frequency places this clonotype as medium-sized. The chain employs TRBV7-8 and TRBJ2-7. Germline CDR1 and CDR2: SGHVS and FQNEAQ. The CDR3 totals 14 residues. The chain's CDR3 is CASSLTTTQYEQYF. The complete variable domain, with remaining parts taken from reference TRBV7-8 and TRBJ2-7, reads GAGVSQSPRYKVAKRGQDVALRCDPISGHVSLFWYQQALGQGPEFLTYFQNEAQLDKSGLPSDRFFAERPEGSVSTLKIQRTQQEDSAVYLCASSLTTTQYEQYFGPGTRLTVT.

The V and J genes are TRBV3-1 and TRBJ2-2; TCRdb proposes TRBD2, but this gene call is untestable without DNA. Germline V CDR1 and CDR2: LGHDT, YNNKEL (reference sequence). The CDR3 length is 16 residues. The CDR3 protein is CASSTRDWANTGELFF.

This clonotype is classed as medium-sized (0.01 to 0.1%) by frequency. This chain joins TRBV5-6 and TRBJ2-1; TCRdb reports TRBD1, a call that lacks DNA to check it against. The CDR3 has 14 residues. Looked up from germline, CDR1 is SGHDT and CDR2 is YYEEEE. CDR3 sequence: CASSLVGELGEQFF.

This clonotype is labeled medium-sized based on frequency. The V and J genes are TRBV12-3 or TRBV12-4 and TRBJ1-1. The CDR3 consists of 12 residues. The CDR3 is CASSRTNTEAFF.

By frequency, this clonotype is medium-sized (0.01 to 0.1%). The J gene is TRBJ2-2, the V gene TRBV29-1; TCRdb's assignment of TRBD2 cannot be checked, as there is no DNA. CDR1 SQVTM and CDR2 ANQGSEA come from the germline V gene. The CDR3 covers 12 residues. CDR3 region: CSVKREPGELFF.

This clonotype is called medium-sized based on its frequency. The chain employs TRBV7-3 and TRBJ1-5; with no DNA, the TCRdb D assignment of TRBD1 cannot be verified. The CDR3 totals 16 residues. Germline V gene data show CDR1 as SGHTA and CDR2 as FQGTGA. CDR3 amino acids: CASSLSTGLSNQPQHF.

This clonotype is classed as medium-sized (0.01 to 0.1%) by frequency. The V call is TRBV13, the J call TRBJ2-7; TCRdb lists TRBD1, though no DNA is available to test this call. The CDR3 loop spans 16 amino acids. Germline CDR1 reads PRHDT; CDR2 reads FYEKMQ (reference sequence). This chain's CDR3 is CASSPPGGQGAYEQYF.

CDR3 residues: CASSSPGQGTSEQYF. The chain carries TRBV2 and TRBJ2-7; TCRdb names TRBD1, which stays unverified in the absence of DNA. In germline, CDR1 is SNHLY, CDR2 FYNNEI. The CDR3 covers 15 residues.

V and J are TRBV5-6 and TRBJ2-3; the TRBD2 assignment by TCRdb is unverifiable without DNA. Germline CDR1 SGHDT, CDR2 YYEEEE. The CDR3 extends over 15 amino acids. The CDR3 reads CASSLGLADTDTQYF. Combining the CDR3 with reference TRBV5-6 and TRBJ2-3 gives the whole variable domain DAGVTQSPTHLIKTRGQQVTLRCSPKSGHDTVSWYQQALGQGPQFIFQYYEEEERQRGNFPDRFSGHQFPNYSSELNVNALLLGDSALYLCASSLGLADTDTQYFGPGTRLTVL.

This clonotype is medium-sized by frequency. This rearrangement joins TRBV10-3 to TRBJ2-1; TCRdb's assignment of TRBD2 cannot be checked, as there is no DNA. Germline V CDR1 and CDR2: ENHRY, SYGVKD. The CDR3 sequence is 17 residues long. This chain's CDR3 is CAISGTSISGVYNEQFF.

Frequency places this clonotype as medium-sized. V gene TRBV5-1 combines with J gene TRBJ2-7; TCRdb's D call, TRBD1, is unchecked because there is no DNA. From germline, CDR1 is SGHRS and CDR2 YFSETQ. CDR3 length equals 16 residues. The chain's CDR3 is CASSAARTGNSYEQYF.

By frequency, this clonotype registers medium-sized. The rearrangement uses TRBV7-3 and TRBJ2-1; the TCRdb call, TRBD2, lacks DNA for checking. The CDR3 runs 17 residues. Germline V gene sequence: CDR1 SGHTA, CDR2 FQGTGA. CDR3 sequence reads: CASSLTPTSGTDNEQFF.

This clonotype ranks as medium-sized (0.01 to 0.1%) in terms of frequency. V is TRBV12-3 or TRBV12-4 and J is TRBJ1-4; TCRdb calls TRBD1, which cannot be checked without DNA. The CDR3 is made up of 13 amino acids. CDR3 residues: CASSFEGGGELFF.

This clonotype counts as medium-sized by frequency. The chain carries TRBV7-9 and TRBJ1-1; no DNA is available, so the TRBD1 call from TCRdb remains unchecked. The CDR3 has 14 residues. The germline V gene has CDR1 SEHNR and CDR2 FQNEAQ (reference sequence). The CDR3 spells CASSGRTGNTEAFF.

This chain connects TRBV19 to TRBJ1-5. CDR3 length: 16 residues. Germline CDR1 LNHDA, CDR2 SQIVND (reference sequence). CDR3 sequence: CASSMPLPDRYQPQHF.

The CDR3 sequence: CSVEDQEDTEAFF. V usage is TRBV29-1 and J usage is TRBJ1-1. This CDR3 comprises 13 residues. Germline CDR1 and CDR2: SQVTM and ANQGSEA.

The rearrangement links TRBV20-1 to TRBJ2-7; TCRdb proposes TRBD1, but this gene call is untestable without DNA. Germline V gene lookup returns CDR1 DFQATT and CDR2 SNEGSKA (reference sequence). The CDR3 loop spans 15 amino acids. The CDR3 loop reads CSARDRDRSSYEQYF.

Considering frequency, this clonotype is medium-sized (0.01 to 0.1%). The rearrangement joins TRBV29-1 to TRBJ1-1; TCRdb lists TRBD1, though no DNA is available to test this call. The CDR3 runs 13 residues. Per germline, CDR1 SQVTM and CDR2 ANQGSEA. The CDR3 is CSVLQGVDRRAFF. The full variable domain, completed using reference TRBV29-1 and TRBJ1-1, is SAVISQKPSRDICQRGTSLTIQCQVDSQVTMMFWYRQQPGQSLTLIATANQGSEATYESGFVIDKFPISRPNLTFSTLTVSNMSPEDSSIYLCSVLQGVDRRAFFGQGTRLTVV.

According to its frequency, this clonotype is medium-sized. The chain has TRBV4-2 and TRBJ2-1. The CDR3 loop spans 11 amino acids. Germline V CDR1 and CDR2: LGHNA, YNFKEQ. The CDR3 loop reads CASSQNNEQFF.

This sequence joins TRBV27 and TRBJ2-1; TCRdb returns TRBD1, unconfirmable since there is no DNA. The V gene's germline CDR1 is MNHEY and CDR2 SMNVEV (reference sequence). This CDR3 spans 16 amino acids. The CDR3 loop is CASSPLDLSSYNEQFF.

This clonotype is called medium-sized (0.01 to 0.1%) based on its frequency. The V gene is TRBV7-2, the J gene TRBJ2-1; TCRdb reports TRBD2, a call that lacks DNA to check it against. The CDR3 spans 18 residues. Looked up from germline, CDR1 is SGHTA and CDR2 is FQGNSA. The CDR3 region is CAQAAPSGSNRGYNEQFF.

By frequency, this clonotype is medium-sized. V is TRBV2 and J is TRBJ2-1. The CDR3 is 12 residues long. The germline V gene has CDR1 SNHLY and CDR2 FYNNEI. CDR3 sequence: CASSSTYNEQFF.

This chain joins TRBV6-6 and TRBJ2-1; the TCRdb D gene call, TRBD1, has no DNA to confirm it. Per the germline V gene, CDR1 is MNHNY and CDR2 is SVGAGI (reference sequence). This CDR3 contains 21 residues. The CDR3 loop is CASSYSVEPGQGISPGDEQFF.

The chain is built from TRBV6-2 or TRBV6-3 and TRBJ2-1; TCRdb calls TRBD1, which cannot be checked without DNA. CDR3 length: 13 residues. Per germline, CDR1 MNHEY and CDR2 SVGEGT. CDR3 region: CASSYSRGTEQFF.

By frequency, this clonotype is medium-sized. The rearrangement joins TRBV20-1 to TRBJ1-1; the TCRdb D gene call, TRBD1, has no DNA to confirm it. Germline V CDR1 and CDR2: DFQATT, SNEGSKA (reference sequence). The CDR3 consists of 15 residues. Here the CDR3 reads CSASGGGVMDTEAFF.